This paragraph covers one TCR beta chain sequence. The antigen is unknown. The repertoire was sequenced with immunoSEQ multiplex PCR; TCRdb's copy has only in-frame clones and lacks some. The sample carries fewer than 150,000 clones, around 85% recorded once. The length of the CDR3 is 14 residues. CDR1 MNHEY and CDR2 SVGAGI come from the germline V gene. Losses at the gene ends were 6 bases for V and 1 base for J; bases not matched to a gene: 4. This entry is derived from a study of T cell responses to AZD1222 COVID-19 vaccine. Study-level points and caveats: Reportedly, close to half of spike-specific TCRs are directed against unmutated variant regions.

This receptor was identified in an adult in good health. Source: peripheral blood, taken on day 0 of AZD1222 vaccination. The chain uses TRBV6-5 and TRBJ1-1, with 8 bases lining up with TRBD1. CDR3 DNA: TGTGCCAGCAGGGGACAGGCACCGAACACTGAAGCTTTCTTT. Its translation: CASRGQAPNTEAFF.